These T cell receptor beta chains were read from a single sample in a study of cytotoxic CD8 clonotypes in ibrutinib-treated CLL. The method was immunoSEQ multiplex PCR; TCRdb's version includes in-frame clones alone and lacks a portion of them. Among more than 200,000 clones listed, 70% were seen once. This specimen consisted of PBMCs, obtained after 24 months of ibrutinib treatment. The receptors here all came from a human donor with chronic lymphocytic leukemia. Both conserved end residues are part of each CDR3. The D gene is left open where the match is weak. Size tells how often a clone was seen (once, few, many) or the class of an expanded clone, and some rows leave it out.

d_call clone_size j_call v_call cdr3_aa cdr3_nt
. few TRBJ1-3 TRBV19 CASKRPVSGNTIYF TGTGCCAGTAAGCGGCCAGTCTCTGGAAACACCATATATTTT
. . TRBJ2-2 TRBV19 CASSITSSGELFF TGTGCCAGTAGTATAACTAGCTCCGGGGAGCTGTTTTTT
TRBD1 few TRBJ2-5 TRBV5-3 CARSPTPGQGIGQQYF TGTGCCAGAAGCCCCACACCGGGACAGGGTATAGGCCAACAGTACTTC
. . TRBJ2-1 TRBV7-9 CASSSRGDEQFF TGTGCCAGCAGCTCCCGCGGGGATGAGCAGTTCTTC
. few TRBJ1-3 TRBV11-3 CASSFDRGNTIYF TGTGCCAGCAGCTTCGACAGAGGAAACACCATATATTTT
. . TRBJ2-7 TRBV28 CASTRPGDTYSYEQYF TGTGCCAGCACCCGGCCTGGGGACACTTACTCCTACGAGCAGTACTTC
. . TRBJ2-1 TRBV28 CASSLGTPSYNEQFF TGTGCCAGCAGTTTAGGGACGCCCTCCTACAATGAGCAGTTCTTC
TRBD2 . TRBJ2-3 TRBV30 CAWSLAGGADTQYF TGTGCCTGGAGCTTAGCGGGAGGGGCAGATACGCAGTATTTT
. . TRBJ1-5 TRBV6-1 CASSEHRGARTGNQPQHF TGTGCCAGCAGTGAACATAGGGGGGCACGGACCGGCAATCAGCCCCAGCATTTT
. . TRBJ2-7 TRBV28 CASTLDSRAMGEQYF TGTGCCAGCACCCTGGACTCGAGGGCGATGGGGGAGCAGTACTTC
TRBD2 . TRBJ2-7 TRBV6-1 CASSENGAGAYEQYF TGTGCCAGCAGTGAAAATGGGGCGGGAGCCTACGAGCAGTACTTC
. few TRBJ2-7 TRBV30 CAWSPRTGEQYF TGTGCCTGGAGTCCCCGGACGGGTGAGCAGTACTTC
TRBD2 . TRBJ2-2 TRBV5-1 CASSWTSGAGNTGELFF TGCGCCAGCAGCTGGACTAGCGGGGCGGGGAACACCGGGGAGCTGTTTTTT
. . TRBJ1-1 TRBV25-1 CASSHPGITEAFF TGTGCCAGCAGCCATCCGGGCATCACTGAAGCTTTCTTT
TRBD1 . TRBJ1-2 TRBV30 CAWTAVTGAPYGYTF TGTGCCTGGACCGCTGTCACAGGGGCCCCCTATGGCTACACCTTC
. . TRBJ2-3 TRBV28 CASSHFSGSIGDTQYF TGTGCCAGCAGTCACTTTAGCGGTTCTATCGGTGATACGCAGTATTTT
. . TRBJ2-3 TRBV9 CASSPYSIPRDTQYF TGTGCCAGCAGCCCTTACTCCATACCCCGAGATACGCAGTATTTT
. once TRBJ1-5 TRBV7-2 CASSFNNQPQHF TGTGCCAGCAGCTTTAACAATCAGCCCCAGCATTTT
TRBD2 few TRBJ2-7 TRBV29-1 CSVSGQVSGSTYEQYF TGCAGCGTCTCCGGACAGGTTAGCGGGAGTACGTACGAGCAGTACTTC
. . TRBJ1-2 TRBV19 CASGTLGADYGYTF TGTGCCAGTGGAACCCTCGGGGCTGACTATGGCTACACCTTC
. once TRBJ2-5 TRBV7-9 CASSSISQGMIQETQYF TGTGCCAGCAGCTCAATCTCCCAGGGGATGATCCAAGAGACCCAGTACTTC
. . TRBJ2-7 TRBV27 CASRSWGETYEQYF TGTGCCAGCAGGAGTTGGGGTGAGACCTACGAGCAGTACTTC
. few TRBJ2-3 TRBV28 CASSKSRAPTQYF TGTGCCAGCAGCAAATCCAGGGCTCCCACGCAGTATTTT
. . TRBJ2-7 TRBV2 CASSERSVEDF TGTGCCAGCAGTGAGCGATCGGTAGAGGACTTC
TRBD2 . TRBJ2-1 TRBV27 CASSRRLADLSSYNEQFF TGTGCCAGCAGTAGGCGACTAGCGGATTTGAGCTCCTACAATGAGCAGTTCTTC
TRBD2 . TRBJ2-3 TRBV28 CASSSTSVPDTQYF TGTGCCAGCAGTTCGACTAGCGTCCCAGATACGCAGTATTTT
. once TRBJ1-4 TRBV7-9 CASSLTGGYEKLFF TGTGCCAGCAGCTTAACCGGGGGCTATGAAAAACTGTTTTTT
. few TRBJ2-7 TRBV6-6 CASRGRGYEQYF TGTGCCAGCAGGGGGCGCGGTTACGAGCAGTACTTC
. few TRBJ1-1 TRBV2 CASSEEEFTEAFF TGTGCCAGCAGTGAAGAGGAATTTACTGAAGCTTTCTTT
. . TRBJ2-3 TRBV4-1 CASSLYGVGTDTQYF TGCGCCAGCAGCCTATATGGCGTGGGCACAGATACGCAGTATTTT
. . TRBJ1-1 TRBV28 CASSSADGRMNTEAFF TGTGCCAGCAGTTCCGCCGACGGACGCATGAACACTGAAGCTTTCTTT
. . TRBJ1-1 TRBV19 CASGGWTNTEAFF TGTGCCAGTGGTGGGTGGACGAACACTGAAGCTTTCTTT
. . TRBJ1-2 TRBV7-2 CASSFSEYGYTF TGTGCCAGCAGCTTCAGTGAATATGGCTACACCTTC
TRBD2 . TRBJ2-7 TRBV4-2 CASSDTTSGSYEQYF TGTGCCAGCAGCGATACGACTAGCGGTTCCTACGAGCAGTACTTC
. . TRBJ1-1 TRBV15 CATHDRGEAFF TGTGCCACTCACGACCGCGGTGAAGCTTTCTTT
. . TRBJ2-3 TRBV6-5 CASSYGTDTQYF TGTGCCAGCAGTTATGGCACAGATACGCAGTATTTT
. few TRBJ2-3 TRBV14 CASSQPLRRGTDTQYF TGTGCCAGCAGCCAGCCACTACGCCGCGGAACAGATACGCAGTATTTT
. . TRBJ1-2 TRBV2 CASSRFEDRKGYGYTF TGTGCCAGCAGTAGGTTTGAGGACAGAAAGGGCTATGGCTACACCTTC
. . TRBJ2-3 TRBV9 CASGAVGDTQYF TGTGCCAGCGGGGCAGTCGGGGATACGCAGTATTTT
. . TRBJ2-2 TRBV4-1 CASSQIGGCFAGELFF TGCGCCAGCAGCCAAATTGGGGGCTGTTTCGCCGGGGAGCTGTTTTTT
. . TRBJ2-7 TRBV7-8 CASSLQGGYEQYF TGTGCCAGCAGCTTACAGGGCGGCTACGAGCAGTACTTC
. . TRBJ2-7 TRBV27 CASSLRAPSPYEQYF TGTGCCAGCAGTTTAAGGGCCCCCTCCCCCTACGAGCAGTACTTC
TRBD2 . TRBJ2-5 TRBV5-1 CASSTGLAGGLETQYF TGCGCCAGCAGCACGGGACTAGCGGGAGGACTAGAGACCCAGTACTTC
. . TRBJ1-3 TRBV9 CASSVGQFTGNTIYF TGTGCCAGCAGCGTAGGGCAGTTTACTGGAAACACCATATATTTT
. . TRBJ2-7 TRBV7-2 CASSPNRRTWEQYF TGTGCCAGCAGTCCAAATAGACGAACCTGGGAGCAGTACTTC
. once TRBJ2-2 TRBV21-1 CASSPGQGAAGELFF TGTGCCAGCAGCCCCGGACAGGGGGCGGCCGGGGAGCTGTTTTTT
TRBD2 . TRBJ2-3 TRBV7-2 CASSRAGYTDTQYF TGTGCCAGCAGCCGAGCGGGGTACACAGATACGCAGTATTTT
. . TRBJ2-6 TRBV6-4 CASSASGANVLTF TGTGCCAGCAGTGCGTCTGGGGCCAACGTCCTGACTTTC
. few TRBJ2-7 TRBV10-2 CASSDYEQYF TGCGCCAGCAGTGACTACGAGCAGTACTTC